This T cell receptor beta chain was sequenced in a study of blood T cells in healthy people across ages. Through a sample-barcoded 5' primer and a J-beta primer mix, a second PCR was run for about 7 to 12 cycles. TCRdb re-derived calls from the 5' RACE reads in MiXCR, one entry per CDR3 protein. The sample yields more than 1,000,000 distinct CDR3 sequences, about 23% seen once. Germline V gene data show CDR1 as SGHRS and CDR2 as YFSETQ. This CDR3 has 12 amino acids. These sequences were also reported in another study, on T cells of mothers and their children.

The chain uses TRBV5-1 and TRBJ2-5; tentatively, D is TRBD1 or TRBD2 (6 bases each). The last part of the DNA fits TRBJ2-1 better; the J call may be wrong. Sample: blood. The source of this sequence is a girl under 10 years old in good health. CDR3 coding DNA: TGCGCCAGCACCTGGGGGGCCCATGAGCAGTTCTTC. Encoded protein: CASTWGAHEQFF.